This T cell receptor beta chain is from a study of blood T cell repertoires in COVID-19. Study-level background: The samples span acute and convalescent COVID-19 from the United States, Italy and Spain.

This CDR3 is built from 15 residues. Germline CDR1 and CDR2: LGHNA and YNFKEQ. V lost 1 base, J lost 3 bases, and 10 bases lay in between. This clone was seen just once. Source study methods: Amplification of reference gene primers was used by the study to estimate nucleated cell counts. Libraries were prepared by immunoSEQ multiplex PCR; TCRdb keeps only in-frame clonotypes and omits some of them. Clone size and V and J calls were adopted from that table, with D and trimming inferred from the DNA. Seen here are some 150,000 clones, 84% observed once, and the top ten hold 35% to 45%. The TCR comes from a human donor in a cohort sampled during active COVID-19. Input material: peripheral blood. The rearrangement uses TRBV4-2 and TRBJ2-1, with D possibly being TRBD2 (5 bases). The CDR3, as DNA: TGTGCCAGCAGCCAAGGGCTAGCCGGCTACAATGAGCAGTTCTTC. Encoded protein: CASSQGLAGYNEQFF.